The following is a T cell receptor beta chain sequence with its context. No antigen is known for it. This sample stems from a study of OX40 agonist ivuxolimab in advanced cancers. Overall study context: Participants, around 80% male, averaged roughly 59 years of age, ranging from roughly 23 to 80. Study-level points and caveats: Expanded clones were, on average, more numerous in CD8+ T cells than in CD4+. There were also nonresponders showing low normalized T-cell clonal expansion. CD4+ and CD8+ T cells in blood underwent clonal expansion by week 6 at 0.1 to 3.0 mg/kg.

Sequencing used immunoSEQ multiplex PCR; TCRdb keeps in-frame clones, though not all of them. The sample shows about 70,000 clones, roughly three quarters of them seen only once. The sample here was CD4+ or CD8+ T cells sorted from blood, taken in a trial of the OX40 agonist ivuxolimab. The receptor was isolated from an adult with an advanced solid tumor such as melanoma, head and neck, liver or kidney cancer.

CDR3 residues: CASSPGQALNTIYF. CDR3 coding DNA: TGTGCCAGCTCACCGGGACAGGCATTAAACACCATATATTTT. The rearrangement uses TRBV18 and TRBJ1-3; 8 bases map to TRBD1. The CDR3 is 14 residues long. Unmatched junction bases numbered 4, after V lost 3 bases and J lost 6 bases. CDR1 and CDR2 (germline): KGHSH, LQKENI.